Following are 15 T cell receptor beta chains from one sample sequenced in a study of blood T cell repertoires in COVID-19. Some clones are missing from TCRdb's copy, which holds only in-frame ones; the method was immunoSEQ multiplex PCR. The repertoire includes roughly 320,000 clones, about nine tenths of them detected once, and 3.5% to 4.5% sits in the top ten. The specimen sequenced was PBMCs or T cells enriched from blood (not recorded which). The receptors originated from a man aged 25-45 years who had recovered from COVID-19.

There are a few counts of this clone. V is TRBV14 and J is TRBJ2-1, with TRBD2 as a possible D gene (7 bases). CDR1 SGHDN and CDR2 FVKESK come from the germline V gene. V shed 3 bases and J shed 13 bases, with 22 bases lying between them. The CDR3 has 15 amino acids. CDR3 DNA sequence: TGTGCCAGCAGCCAGATCGGGGGGCCCTCCTACACTCAGTTCTTC. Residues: CASSQIGGPSYTQFF.

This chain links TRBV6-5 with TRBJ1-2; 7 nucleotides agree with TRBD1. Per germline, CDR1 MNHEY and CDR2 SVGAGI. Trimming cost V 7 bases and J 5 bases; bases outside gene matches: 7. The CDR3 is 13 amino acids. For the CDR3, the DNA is TGTGCCAGCAACGACAGGGATCGGTATGGCTACACCTTC. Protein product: CASNDRDRYGYTF.

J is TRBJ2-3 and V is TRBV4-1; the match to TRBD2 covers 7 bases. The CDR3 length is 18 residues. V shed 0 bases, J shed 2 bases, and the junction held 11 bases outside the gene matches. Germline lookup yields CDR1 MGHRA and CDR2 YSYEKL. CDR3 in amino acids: CASSQDGLAAGFTDTQYF. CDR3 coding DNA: TGCGCCAGCAGCCAAGATGGGCTAGCGGCGGGATTCACAGATACGCAGTATTTT.

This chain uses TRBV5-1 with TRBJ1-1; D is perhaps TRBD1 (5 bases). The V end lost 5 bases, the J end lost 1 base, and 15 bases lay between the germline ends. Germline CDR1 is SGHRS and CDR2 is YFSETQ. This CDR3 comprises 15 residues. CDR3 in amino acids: CASRMLIQGNTEAFF. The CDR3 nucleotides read TGCGCCAGCAGGATGCTCATCCAGGGGAACACTGAAGCTTTCTTT.

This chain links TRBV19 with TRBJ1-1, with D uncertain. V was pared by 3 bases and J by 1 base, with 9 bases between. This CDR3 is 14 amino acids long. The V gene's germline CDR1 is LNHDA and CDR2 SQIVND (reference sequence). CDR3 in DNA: TGTGCCAGTAGTATTTACGGTAGGAACACTGAAGCTTTCTTT. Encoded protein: CASSIYGRNTEAFF.

CDR3 sequence: CASSSRLLNEQFF. The CDR3, as DNA: TGTGCCAGCAGCTCCCGACTACTCAATGAGCAGTTCTTC. The chain couples TRBV11-3 to TRBJ2-1; possible D gene TRBD2, 5 bases. From germline, CDR1 is SGHNT and CDR2 YENEEA. The CDR3 sequence is 13 residues long. The V end lost 4 bases, the J end lost 6 bases, and 10 bases lay between the germline ends.

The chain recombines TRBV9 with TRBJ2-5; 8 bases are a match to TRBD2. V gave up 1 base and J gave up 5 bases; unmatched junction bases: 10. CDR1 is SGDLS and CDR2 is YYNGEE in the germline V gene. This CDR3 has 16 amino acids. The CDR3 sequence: CASSVISGSLRETQYF. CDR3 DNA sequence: TGTGCCAGCAGCGTAATAAGCGGGAGCCTGAGGGAGACCCAGTACTTC.

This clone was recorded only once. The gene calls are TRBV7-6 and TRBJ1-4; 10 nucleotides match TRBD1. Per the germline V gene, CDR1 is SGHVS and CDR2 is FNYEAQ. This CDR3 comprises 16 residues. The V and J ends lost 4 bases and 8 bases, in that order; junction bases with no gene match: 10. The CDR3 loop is CASSSLDRGLEEKLFF. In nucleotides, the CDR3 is TGTGCCAGCAGCTCTTTGGACAGGGGGTTAGAGGAAAAACTGTTTTTT.

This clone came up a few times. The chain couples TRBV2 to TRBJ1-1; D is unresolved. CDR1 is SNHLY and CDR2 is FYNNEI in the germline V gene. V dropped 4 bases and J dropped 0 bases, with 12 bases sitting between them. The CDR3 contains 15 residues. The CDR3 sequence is CASSVEGAMNTEAFF. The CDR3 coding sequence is TGTGCCAGCAGTGTAGAGGGAGCCATGAACACTGAAGCTTTCTTT.

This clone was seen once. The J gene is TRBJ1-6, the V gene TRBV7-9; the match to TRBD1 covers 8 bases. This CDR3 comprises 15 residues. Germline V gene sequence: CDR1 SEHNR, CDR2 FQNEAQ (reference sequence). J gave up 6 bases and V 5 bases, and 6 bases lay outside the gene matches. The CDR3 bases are TGTGCCAGCAGCCCATGGACAGGGCTTAATTCACCCCTCCACTTT. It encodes CASSPWTGLNSPLHF.

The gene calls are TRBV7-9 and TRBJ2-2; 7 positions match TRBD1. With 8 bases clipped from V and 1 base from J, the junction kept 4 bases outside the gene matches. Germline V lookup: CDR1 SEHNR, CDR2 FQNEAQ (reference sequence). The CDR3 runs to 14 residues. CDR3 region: CASDRVRNTGELFF. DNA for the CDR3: TGTGCCAGCGACAGGGTACGGAACACCGGGGAGCTGTTTTTT.

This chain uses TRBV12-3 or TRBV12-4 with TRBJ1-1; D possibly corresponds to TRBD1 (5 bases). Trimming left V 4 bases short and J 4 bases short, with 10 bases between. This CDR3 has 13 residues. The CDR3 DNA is TGTGCCAGCAGTTATTCAGGGCGCACTGAAGCTTTCTTT. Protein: CASSYSGRTEAFF.

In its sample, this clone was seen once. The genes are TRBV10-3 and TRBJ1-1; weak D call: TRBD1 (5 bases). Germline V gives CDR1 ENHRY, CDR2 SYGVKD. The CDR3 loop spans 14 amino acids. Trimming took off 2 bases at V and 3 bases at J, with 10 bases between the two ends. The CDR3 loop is CAISETGRDTEAFF. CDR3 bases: TGTGCCATCAGTGAGACAGGTCGGGACACTGAAGCTTTCTTT.

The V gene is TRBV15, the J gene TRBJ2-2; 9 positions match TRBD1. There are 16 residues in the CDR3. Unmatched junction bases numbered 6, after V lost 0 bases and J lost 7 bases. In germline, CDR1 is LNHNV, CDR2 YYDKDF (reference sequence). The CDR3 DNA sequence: TGTGCCACCAGCAGAGATTACACAGGGGGCTACGGGGAGCTGTTTTTT. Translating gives CATSRDYTGGYGELFF.

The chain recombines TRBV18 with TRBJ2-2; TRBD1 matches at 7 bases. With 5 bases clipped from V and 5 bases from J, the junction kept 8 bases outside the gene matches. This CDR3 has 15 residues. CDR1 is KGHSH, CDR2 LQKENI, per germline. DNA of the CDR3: TGTGCCAGCTCATTTGACAGGGCCGGGACCGGGGAGCTGTTTTTT. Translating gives CASSFDRAGTGELFF.